One and the same sample provided the 8 T cell receptor beta chains below, sequenced in a study of blood T cell repertoires in COVID-19. TCRdb's table, derived via immunoSEQ multiplex PCR, lists solely in-frame clones and lacks some. The data show roughly 54,000 clones, 85% to 95% seen once. Input material: peripheral blood. The receptors were gathered from a man aged 50-60 years with acute or convalescent COVID-19.

In this sample, this clone turned up a few times. V is TRBV21-1 and J is TRBJ1-5. TRBV21-1 is a pseudogene locus. The CDR3 has 16 residues. CDR3 sequence: CASSPTPGRGNQPQHF. The CDR3 nucleotides read TGTGCCAGCAGCCCCACTCCAGGGAGGGGCAATCAGCCCCAGCATTTT.

The rearrangement links TRBV2 to TRBJ1-6; D is unclear. V lost 5 bases to trimming and J lost 8 bases, with 4 bases between them. The CDR3 consists of 11 residues. In germline, CDR1 is SNHLY, CDR2 FYNNEI. The CDR3 region has the DNA TGTGCCAGCAGTAGCGATTCACCCCTCCACTTT. It yields the protein CASSSDSPLHF. Drawing the rest from reference TRBV2 and TRBJ1-6, the complete variable domain is EPEVTQTPSHQVTQMGQEVILRCVPISNHLYFYWYRQILGQKVEFLVSFYNNEISEKSEIFDDQFSVERPDGSNFTLKIRSTKLEDSAMYFCASSSDSPLHFGNGTRLTVT.

Only one count was recorded for this clone. The chain joins TRBV5-1 to TRBJ1-1; D call uncertain. There are 14 residues in the CDR3. Germline V CDR1 and CDR2: SGHRS, YFSETQ. Trimming left V 1 base short and J 4 bases short, with 11 bases between. This CDR3 reads CASSLNGEGTEAFF. The CDR3 coding sequence is TGCGCCAGCAGCTTGAATGGGGAGGGCACTGAAGCTTTCTTT.

The rearrangement joins TRBV30 to TRBJ1-2, with D maybe TRBD1 (5 bases). The CDR3 spans 15 residues. The V end lost 1 base, the J end lost 6 bases, and 18 bases lay between the germline ends. The germline V gene has CDR1 GTSNPN and CDR2 SVGIG (reference sequence). The DNA for the CDR3 is TGTGCCTGGAGTGCCCTGCGGGCGGGGGAGCATGGCTACACCTTC. Protein sequence: CAWSALRAGEHGYTF.

This clone was recorded only once. The chain combines TRBV5-4 with TRBJ1-2; weak D call: TRBD1 (6 bases). CDR3 length: 14 amino acids. The germline V gene encodes CDR1 SGHNT and CDR2 YYREEE (reference sequence). V gave up 5 bases and J gave up 4 bases, with 15 bases separating them. The CDR3 is CASRKQGWGYGYTF. The CDR3 region has the DNA TGTGCCAGCAGGAAACAGGGCTGGGGCTATGGCTACACCTTC. Using reference TRBV5-4 and TRBJ1-2 for the parts outside the CDR3, the full variable domain is ETGVTQSPTHLIKTRGQQVTLRCSSQSGHNTVSWYQQALGQGPQFIFQYYREEENGRGNFPPRFSGLQFPNYSSELNVNALELDDSALYLCASRKQGWGYGYTFGSGTRLTVV.

This sequence joins TRBV7-9 and TRBJ1-4, with D possibly being TRBD1 (6 bases). The CDR3 has 14 residues. Germline V gives CDR1 SEHNR, CDR2 FQNEAQ (reference sequence). V lost 7 bases and J 5 bases, leaving 14 bases between the germline ends. The CDR3 DNA sequence: TGTGCCAGCACAACAGGGAAGGCGAATGAAAAACTGTTTTTT. This gives the protein CASTTGKANEKLFF.

This rearrangement joins TRBV5-5 to TRBJ1-1, with D perhaps TRBD1 (6 bases). Trimming took off 3 bases at V and 5 bases at J, with 20 bases between the two ends. The germline CDR1 and CDR2 sequences are SGHKS and YYEKEE (reference sequence). The CDR3 runs 16 residues. CDR3 loop: CASSYDSQNRGTEAFF. CDR3 nucleotides: TGTGCCAGCAGCTACGACAGCCAGAATAGGGGGACTGAAGCTTTCTTT.

The chain recombines TRBV7-2 with TRBJ2-7; D is possibly TRBD1 (6 bases). V lost 5 bases to trimming and J lost 2 bases, with 13 bases between them. The V gene's germline CDR1 is SGHTA and CDR2 FQGNSA. This CDR3 contains 14 residues. The CDR3: CASSTPGHAYEQYF. Written as DNA, the CDR3 is TGTGCCAGCAGCACCCCGGGACATGCCTACGAGCAGTACTTC.